The rows below give T cell receptor beta chains drawn from one sample of a study of blood T cell repertoires in COVID-19. Clones were sequenced by immunoSEQ multiplex PCR, and TCRdb holds only the in-frame ones, with some missing. The data contain 140,000 to 150,000 clones, about 90% of them seen just once; the ten biggest clones take up around 6.1%. Material: peripheral blood. The receptors originated from a man aged 80 or over with acute or convalescent COVID-19. Each CDR3 is given with its conserved first and last residue. D genes are given only for firm matches. A clone size is listed for some rows: how often the clone was seen (once, few, many), or a class if it is expanded.

D gene	clone size	V gene	J gene	CDR3 protein	CDR3 DNA
.	.	TRBV24-1	TRBJ2-5	CATSDPGGGETQYF	TGTGCCACCAGTGACCCGGGTGGTGGCGAGACCCAGTACTTC
TRBD2	.	TRBV6-2/TRBV6-3	TRBJ2-1	CASSYSRSGGVRYNEQFF	TGTGCCAGCAGTTACTCGAGAAGCGGGGGGGTTAGGTACAATGAGCAGTTCTTC
.	.	TRBV5-6	TRBJ2-1	CASSLVSGLGQFF	TGTGCCAGCAGCTTGGTTTCAGGGTTAGGGCAGTTCTTC
TRBD1	.	TRBV4-2	TRBJ1-6	CASSLAGQKKSYNSPLHF	TGTGCCAGCAGCTTGGCGGGACAGAAAAAATCCTATAATTCACCCCTCCACTTT
.	many	TRBV12-5	TRBJ2-1	CASALGWGEIDEQFF	TGTGCTAGTGCCTTAGGGTGGGGGGAGATCGATGAGCAGTTCTTC
TRBD2	.	TRBV2	TRBJ2-1	CASSKGPGLGDEQFF	TGTGCCAGCAGTAAAGGACCGGGACTAGGCGATGAGCAGTTCTTC
.	.	TRBV2	TRBJ1-1	CASSSGTEAFF	TGTGCCAGCAGCTCGGGGACTGAAGCTTTCTTT
.	.	TRBV5-4	TRBJ1-1	CASSRDRYEAFF	TGTGCCAGCAGCCGCGACAGGTATGAAGCTTTCTTT
.	.	TRBV6-5	TRBJ1-6	CASSYLQGSAPLHF	TGTGCCAGCAGTTATCTCCAGGGTTCGGCACCCCTCCACTTT
TRBD2	.	TRBV11-3	TRBJ2-3	CASGRGSDTQYF	TGTGCCTCCGGGAGGGGCTCAGATACGCAGTATTTT
.	.	TRBV11-2	TRBJ2-7	CASSHWGQPYEQYF	TGTGCCAGCAGCCACTGGGGCCAGCCGTACGAGCAGTACTTC
TRBD1	.	TRBV18	TRBJ2-3	CASSPLVGTGVSDTQYF	TGTGCCAGCTCACCGCTGGTTGGGACAGGGGTATCAGATACGCAGTATTTT
TRBD2	.	TRBV5-4	TRBJ2-2	CASSPAGLAGGPVGELFF	TGTGCCAGCAGCCCGGCAGGACTAGCGGGGGGGCCGGTCGGGGAGCTGTTTTTT
TRBD2	.	TRBV6-6	TRBJ2-7	CASSLAGGGAGYF	TGTGCCAGCAGTTTAGCGGGGGGCGGCGCTGGGTACTTC
.	few	TRBV19	TRBJ2-1	CASSIGLTYNEQFF	TGTGCCAGTAGTATCGGACTTACCTACAATGAGCAGTTCTTC
TRBD2	.	TRBV6-2/TRBV6-3	TRBJ2-3	CASSYSLGLAGSGSDTQYF	TGTGCCAGCAGTTACTCTCTGGGACTAGCGGGCTCGGGGTCAGATACGCAGTATTTT
TRBD2	.	TRBV10-3	TRBJ2-5	CAIRGTSGNQETQYF	TGTGCCATCAGGGGTACTAGCGGCAACCAAGAGACCCAGTACTTC
.	.	TRBV3-1/TRBV3-2	TRBJ1-6	CASRRTATNNSPLHF	TGTGCCAGCAGGCGGACAGCCACAAACAATTCACCCCTCCACTTT
.	.	TRBV5-1	TRBJ2-5	CASSDMTGVGETQYF	TGCGCCAGCAGCGATATGACGGGAGTCGGGGAGACCCAGTACTTC
.	.	TRBV28	TRBJ1-4	CASSRRGWDEKLFF	TGTGCCAGCAGTCGAAGGGGTTGGGATGAAAAACTGTTTTTT
TRBD1	.	TRBV30	TRBJ1-2	CAWSVTAGTGGSYGYTF	TGTGCCTGGAGTGTGACTGCTGGGACAGGGGGGTCCTATGGCTACACCTTC
TRBD1	.	TRBV28	TRBJ1-6	CASSSHGQENSPLHF	TGTGCCAGCAGTTCCCATGGACAGGAAAATTCACCCCTCCACTTT
.	few	TRBV3-1/TRBV3-2	TRBJ2-1	CASSQRRVRGLRNEQFF	TGTGCCAGCAGCCAACGGAGGGTTAGGGGTCTGCGGAATGAGCAGTTCTTC
.	once	TRBV9	TRBJ1-6	CASSVGHSPVNSPLHF	TGTGCCAGCAGCGTAGGGCATTCTCCCGTAAATTCACCCCTCCACTTT
.	.	TRBV28	TRBJ2-1	CASSSTEVSSYNEQFF	TGTGCCAGCAGTTCAACGGAGGTAAGCTCCTACAATGAGCAGTTCTTC
.	.	TRBV11-2	TRBJ2-1	CASSLSIAISKQFF	TGTGCCAGCAGCTTGTCTATAGCAATTAGTAAGCAGTTCTTC
.	.	TRBV6-1	TRBJ1-1	CASSDRAGYTEAFF	TGTGCCAGCAGTGACAGGGCTGGTTACACTGAAGCTTTCTTT
TRBD2	.	TRBV2	TRBJ2-1	CASSSGSHYNEQFF	TGTGCCAGCTCCAGCGGGAGTCACTACAATGAGCAGTTCTTC
TRBD2	.	TRBV28	TRBJ2-5	CASSLSYGLAGGNQETQYF	TGTGCCAGCAGTTTATCCTACGGACTAGCGGGGGGGAACCAAGAGACCCAGTACTTC
.	.	TRBV28	TRBJ1-5	CASSPPGQPQHF	TGTGCCAGCAGTCCCCCGGGTCAGCCCCAGCATTTT
.	.	TRBV7-3	TRBJ2-1	CASSFTRDLGNEQFF	TGTGCCAGCAGCTTTACCCGGGACTTGGGAAATGAGCAGTTCTTC
.	once	TRBV5-6	TRBJ2-5	CASSPPGYQETQYF	TGTGCCAGCAGCCCCCCGGGGTACCAAGAGACCCAGTACTTC
.	.	TRBV28	TRBJ2-2	CASSFRGAGNTGELFF	TGTGCCAGCAGTTTCCGGGGGGCAGGGAACACCGGGGAGCTGTTTTTT
TRBD2	.	TRBV5-4	TRBJ2-5	CASSSPAIAGTTILGTQYF	TGTGCCAGCAGCTCCCCCGCAATAGCGGGAACCACTATCTTGGGGACCCAGTACTTC
.	once	TRBV11-3	TRBJ2-6	CASSYENGPLEAGANVLTF	TGTGCCAGCAGCTACGAAAATGGACCCCTGGAGGCTGGGGCCAACGTCCTGACTTTC
.	.	TRBV24-1	TRBJ1-2	CAIQQGSYGYTF	TGTGCCATCCAACAGGGAAGCTATGGCTACACCTTC
TRBD2	.	TRBV7-6	TRBJ2-7	CASSPGGGGYEQYF	TGTGCCAGCAGCCCGGGAGGGGGGGGGTACGAGCAGTACTTC
TRBD1	.	TRBV2	TRBJ2-2	CASSTDRGLFF	TGTGCCAGCAGTACGGACAGGGGGCTGTTTTTT
TRBD1	.	TRBV5-1	TRBJ2-2	CASSVGAGTGDTGELFF	TGCGCCAGCAGCGTAGGAGCCGGGACAGGGGACACCGGGGAGCTGTTTTTT
.	.	TRBV24-1	TRBJ2-3	CATSDGRTPRGDTQYF	TGTGCCACCAGTGATGGTCGGACACCCAGGGGAGATACGCAGTATTTT
.	.	TRBV6-6	TRBJ1-2	CASSPGEGGYTF	TGTGCCAGCAGCCCGGGGGAGGGTGGCTACACCTTC
TRBD1	.	TRBV12-3/TRBV12-4	TRBJ2-7	CASSRQGNYEQYF	TGTGCCAGCAGCCGACAGGGTAATTACGAGCAGTACTTC
.	.	TRBV21-1	TRBJ2-7	CASSRRDSYEQYF	TGTGCCAGCAGCAGGAGAGACTCCTACGAGCAGTACTTC
.	once	TRBV5-1	TRBJ2-7	CASSLLGRAYEQYF	TGCGCCAGCAGCTTGCTGGGCAGAGCCTACGAGCAGTACTTC
.	.	TRBV30	TRBJ1-1	CAWTWTANTEAFF	TGTGCCTGGACCTGGACAGCGAACACTGAAGCTTTCTTT
.	few	TRBV4-1	TRBJ2-7	CASSRTESYEQYF	TGCGCCAGCAGTCGGACAGAGTCCTACGAGCAGTACTTC
.	.	TRBV27	TRBJ2-3	CASSLRDFHTDTQYF	TGTGCCAGCAGTTTACGGGACTTCCACACAGATACGCAGTATTTT
.	.	TRBV7-9	TRBJ1-1	CASSPRAGGNTEAFF	TGTGCCAGCAGCCCTCGGGCGGGGGGGAACACTGAAGCTTTCTTT
.	.	TRBV10-3	TRBJ2-7	CAISAGFSYEQYF	TGTGCCATCAGTGCAGGGTTTTCCTACGAGCAGTACTTC
.	.	TRBV10-3	TRBJ1-3	CAISDGGSGNTIYF	TGTGCCATCAGTGACGGGGGCTCTGGAAACACCATATATTTT
TRBD2	.	TRBV14	TRBJ2-1	CASSQILAGYYNEQFF	TGTGCCAGCAGCCAAATACTAGCGGGTTACTACAATGAGCAGTTCTTC
TRBD1	.	TRBV5-5	TRBJ2-4	CASSGDRGSNIQYF	TGTGCCAGCAGCGGGGACAGGGGGAGCAACATTCAGTACTTC